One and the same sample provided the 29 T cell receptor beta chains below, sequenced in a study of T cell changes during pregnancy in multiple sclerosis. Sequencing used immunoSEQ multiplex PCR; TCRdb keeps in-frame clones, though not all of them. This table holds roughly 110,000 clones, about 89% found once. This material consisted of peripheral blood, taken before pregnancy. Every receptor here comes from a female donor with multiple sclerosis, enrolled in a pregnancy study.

CDR3 residues: CASSQETGVNQPQHF. The CDR3 DNA follows: TGCGCCAGCAGCCAGGAGACAGGGGTCAATCAGCCCCAGCATTTT. This chain links TRBV4-3 with TRBJ1-5, with 8 positions matching TRBD1. The V gene's germline CDR1 is LGHNA and CDR2 YSLEER. The CDR3 loop spans 15 amino acids. The ends lost 3 bases at V and 3 bases at J; junction bases unmatched: 4.

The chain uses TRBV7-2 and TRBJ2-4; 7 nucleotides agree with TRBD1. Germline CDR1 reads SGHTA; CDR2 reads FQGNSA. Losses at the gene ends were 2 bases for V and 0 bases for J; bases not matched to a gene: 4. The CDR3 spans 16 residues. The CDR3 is CASSLRTGVAKNIQYF. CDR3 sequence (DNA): TGTGCCAGCAGCTTAAGAACAGGGGTAGCCAAAAACATTCAGTACTTC.

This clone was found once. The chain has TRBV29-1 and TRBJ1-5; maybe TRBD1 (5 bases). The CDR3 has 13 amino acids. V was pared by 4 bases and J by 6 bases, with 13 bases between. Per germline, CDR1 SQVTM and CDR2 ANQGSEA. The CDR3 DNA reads TGCAGCGTTGGGGAGGACACCACTCAGCCCCAGCATTTT. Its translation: CSVGEDTTQPQHF.

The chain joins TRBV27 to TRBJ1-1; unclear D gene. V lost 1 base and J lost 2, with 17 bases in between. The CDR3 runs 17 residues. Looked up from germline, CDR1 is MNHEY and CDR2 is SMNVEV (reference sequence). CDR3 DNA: TGTGCCAGCAGTTTATGGGCCACAGATAAATTCAACACTGAAGCTTTCTTT. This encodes CASSLWATDKFNTEAFF.

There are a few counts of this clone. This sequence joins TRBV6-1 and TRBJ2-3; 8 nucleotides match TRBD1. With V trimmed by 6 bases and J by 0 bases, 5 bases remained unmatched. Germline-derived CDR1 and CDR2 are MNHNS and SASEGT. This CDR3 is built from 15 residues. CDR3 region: CASSDRGLSTDTQYF. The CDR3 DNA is TGTGCCAGCAGCGACAGGGGCTTAAGCACAGATACGCAGTATTTT.

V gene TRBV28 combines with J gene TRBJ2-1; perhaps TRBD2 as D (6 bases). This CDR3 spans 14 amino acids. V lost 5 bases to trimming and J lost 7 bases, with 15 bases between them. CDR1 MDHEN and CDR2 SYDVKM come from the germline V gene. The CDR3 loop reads CASSPGGTGNEQFF. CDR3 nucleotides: TGTGCCAGCAGTCCTGGAGGGACGGGGAATGAGCAGTTCTTC. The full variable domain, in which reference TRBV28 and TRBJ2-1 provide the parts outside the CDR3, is DVKVTQSSRYLVKRTGEKVFLECVQDMDHENMFWYRQDPGLGLRLIYFSYDVKMKEKGDIPEGYSVSREKKERFSLILESASTNQTSMYLCASSPGGTGNEQFFGPGTRLTVL.

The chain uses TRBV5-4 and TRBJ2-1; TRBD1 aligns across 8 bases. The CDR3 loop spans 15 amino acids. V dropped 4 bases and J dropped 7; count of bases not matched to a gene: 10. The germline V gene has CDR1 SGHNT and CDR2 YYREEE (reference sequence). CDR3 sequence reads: CASSERAGGENEQFF. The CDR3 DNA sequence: TGTGCCAGCAGCGAAAGGGCAGGGGGCGAGAATGAGCAGTTCTTC.

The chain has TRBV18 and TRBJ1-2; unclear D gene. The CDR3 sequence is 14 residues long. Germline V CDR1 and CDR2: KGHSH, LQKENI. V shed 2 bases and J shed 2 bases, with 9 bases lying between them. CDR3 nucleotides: TGTGCCAGCTCACCAACGGGGTCGAACTATGGCTACACCTTC. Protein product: CASSPTGSNYGYTF.

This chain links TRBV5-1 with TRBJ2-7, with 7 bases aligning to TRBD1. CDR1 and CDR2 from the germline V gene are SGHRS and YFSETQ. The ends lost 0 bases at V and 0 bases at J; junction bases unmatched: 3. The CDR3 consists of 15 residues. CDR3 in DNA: TGCGCCAGCAGCTTGGGTGGGGACAGCTCCTACGAGCAGTACTTC. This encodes CASSLGGDSSYEQYF.

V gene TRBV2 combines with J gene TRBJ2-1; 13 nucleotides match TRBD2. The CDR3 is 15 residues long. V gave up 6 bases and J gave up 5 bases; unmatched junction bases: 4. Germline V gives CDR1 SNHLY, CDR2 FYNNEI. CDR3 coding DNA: TGTGCCAGCAGGGCCGGGACTAGCGGGAACAATGAGCAGTTCTTC. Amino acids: CASRAGTSGNNEQFF.

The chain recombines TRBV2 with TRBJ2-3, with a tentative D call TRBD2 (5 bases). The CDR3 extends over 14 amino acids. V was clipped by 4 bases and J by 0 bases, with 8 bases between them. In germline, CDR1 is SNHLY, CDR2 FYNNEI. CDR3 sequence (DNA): TGTGCCAGCAGTGCGGGATCAAGCACAGATACGCAGTATTTT. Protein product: CASSAGSSTDTQYF.

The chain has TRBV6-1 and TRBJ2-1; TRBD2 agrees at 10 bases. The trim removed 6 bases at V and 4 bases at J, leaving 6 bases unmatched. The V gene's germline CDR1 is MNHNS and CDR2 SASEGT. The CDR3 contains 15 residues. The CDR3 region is CASRSSGSRYNEQFF. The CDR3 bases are TGTGCCAGCAGATCTAGCGGGAGTCGTTACAATGAGCAGTTCTTC.

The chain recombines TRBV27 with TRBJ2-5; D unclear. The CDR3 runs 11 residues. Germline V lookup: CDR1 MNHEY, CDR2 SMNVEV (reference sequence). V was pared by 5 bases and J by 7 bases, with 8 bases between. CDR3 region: CASSTAGTQYF. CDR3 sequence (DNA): TGTGCCAGCAGTACAGCCGGGACCCAGTACTTC.

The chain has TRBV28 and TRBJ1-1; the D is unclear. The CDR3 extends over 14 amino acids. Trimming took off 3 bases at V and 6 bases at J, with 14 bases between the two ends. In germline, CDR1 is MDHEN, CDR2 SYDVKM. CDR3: CASSFPPTGAEAFF. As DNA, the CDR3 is TGTGCCAGCAGTTTCCCCCCAACCGGAGCTGAAGCTTTCTTT.

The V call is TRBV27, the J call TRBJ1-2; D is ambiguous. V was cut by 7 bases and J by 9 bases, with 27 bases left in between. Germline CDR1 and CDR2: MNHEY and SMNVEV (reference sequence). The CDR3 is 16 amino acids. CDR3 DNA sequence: TGTGCCAGCAAATCCCATCCGGGGAAAGGGTTCATTAGCTACACCTTC. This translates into CASKSHPGKGFISYTF.

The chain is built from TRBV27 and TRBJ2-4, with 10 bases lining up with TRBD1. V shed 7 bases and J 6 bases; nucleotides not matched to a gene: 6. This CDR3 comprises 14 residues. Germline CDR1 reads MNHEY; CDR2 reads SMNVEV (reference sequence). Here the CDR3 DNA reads TGTGCCAGCAAATCCGGGACAGGGGCAAACATTCAGTACTTC. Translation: CASKSGTGANIQYF.

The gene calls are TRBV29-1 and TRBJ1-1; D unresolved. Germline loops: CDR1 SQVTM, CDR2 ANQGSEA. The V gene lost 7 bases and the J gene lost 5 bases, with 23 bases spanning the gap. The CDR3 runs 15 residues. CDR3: CSAAGQVRRGTEAFF. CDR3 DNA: TGCAGCGCCGCTGGGCAGGTTCGTCGGGGAACTGAAGCTTTCTTT.

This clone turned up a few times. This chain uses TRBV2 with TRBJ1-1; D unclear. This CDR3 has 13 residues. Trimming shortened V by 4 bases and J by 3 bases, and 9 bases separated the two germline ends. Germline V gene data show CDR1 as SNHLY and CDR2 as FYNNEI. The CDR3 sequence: CASSVSPDTEAFF. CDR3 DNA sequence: TGTGCCAGCAGTGTTTCCCCTGACACTGAAGCTTTCTTT.

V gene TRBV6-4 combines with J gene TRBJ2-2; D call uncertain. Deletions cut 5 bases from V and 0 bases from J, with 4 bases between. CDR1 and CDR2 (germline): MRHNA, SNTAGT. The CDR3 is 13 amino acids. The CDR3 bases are TGTGCCAGCAGTCCTTCGAACACCGGGGAGCTGTTTTTT. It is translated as CASSPSNTGELFF.

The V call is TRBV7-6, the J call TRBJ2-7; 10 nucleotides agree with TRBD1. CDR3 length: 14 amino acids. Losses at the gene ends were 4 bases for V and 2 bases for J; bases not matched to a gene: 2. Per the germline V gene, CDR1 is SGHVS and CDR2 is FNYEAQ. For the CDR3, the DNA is TGTGCCAGCAGCTCAGGGACAGGGGCCTACGAGCAGTACTTC. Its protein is CASSSGTGAYEQYF.

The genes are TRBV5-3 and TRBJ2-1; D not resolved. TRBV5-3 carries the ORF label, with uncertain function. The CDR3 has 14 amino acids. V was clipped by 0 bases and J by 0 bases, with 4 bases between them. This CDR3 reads CARSLAGSYNEQFF. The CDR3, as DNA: TGTGCCAGAAGCTTGGCGGGCTCCTACAATGAGCAGTTCTTC.

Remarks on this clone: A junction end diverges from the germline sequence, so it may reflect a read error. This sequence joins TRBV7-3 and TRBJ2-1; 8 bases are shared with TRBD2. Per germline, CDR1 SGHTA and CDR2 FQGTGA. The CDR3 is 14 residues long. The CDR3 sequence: CASSLAGGYNGQFF. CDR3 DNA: TGTGCCAGCAGCTTAGCGGGGGGCTACAATGGGCAGTTCTTC. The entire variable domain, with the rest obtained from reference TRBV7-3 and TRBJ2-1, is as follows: GAGVSQTPSNKVTEKGKYVELRCDPISGHTALYWYRQSLGQGPEFLIYFQGTGAADDSGLPNDRFFAVRPEGSVSTLKIQRTERGDSAVYLCASSLAGGYNGQFFGPGTRLTVL.

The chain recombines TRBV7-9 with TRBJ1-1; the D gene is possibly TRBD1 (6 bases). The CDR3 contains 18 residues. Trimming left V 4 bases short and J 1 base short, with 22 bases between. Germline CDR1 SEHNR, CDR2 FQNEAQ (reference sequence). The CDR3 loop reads CASSSTILRPGQNTEAFF. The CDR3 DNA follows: TGTGCCAGCAGCTCTACGATACTTCGACCGGGACAGAACACTGAAGCTTTCTTT.

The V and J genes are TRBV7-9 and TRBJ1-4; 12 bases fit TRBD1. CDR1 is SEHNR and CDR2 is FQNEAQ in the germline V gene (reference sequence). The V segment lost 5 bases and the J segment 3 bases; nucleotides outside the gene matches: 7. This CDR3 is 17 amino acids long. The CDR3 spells CASSTGDRGLANEKLFF. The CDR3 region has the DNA TGTGCCAGCAGCACCGGGGACAGGGGGCTGGCTAATGAAAAACTGTTTTTT.

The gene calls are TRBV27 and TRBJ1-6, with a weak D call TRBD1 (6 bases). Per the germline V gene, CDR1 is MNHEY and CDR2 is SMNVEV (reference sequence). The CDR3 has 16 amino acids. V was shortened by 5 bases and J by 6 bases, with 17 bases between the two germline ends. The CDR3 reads CASSPRAGVGNSPLHF. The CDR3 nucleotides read TGTGCCAGCAGTCCCCGCGCAGGGGTAGGTAATTCACCCCTCCACTTT.

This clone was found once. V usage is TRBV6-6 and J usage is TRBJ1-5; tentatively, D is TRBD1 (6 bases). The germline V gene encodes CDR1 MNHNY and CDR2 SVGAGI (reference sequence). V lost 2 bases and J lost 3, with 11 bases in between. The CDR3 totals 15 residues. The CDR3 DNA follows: TGTGCCAGCAGTTACCCAACAGGGATCAATCAGCCCCAGCATTTT. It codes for CASSYPTGINQPQHF.

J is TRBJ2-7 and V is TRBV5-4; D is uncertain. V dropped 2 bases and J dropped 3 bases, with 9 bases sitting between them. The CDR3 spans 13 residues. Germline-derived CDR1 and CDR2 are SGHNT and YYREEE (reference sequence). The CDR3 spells CASSFGGNYEQYF. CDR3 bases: TGTGCCAGCAGCTTCGGCGGTAACTACGAGCAGTACTTC.

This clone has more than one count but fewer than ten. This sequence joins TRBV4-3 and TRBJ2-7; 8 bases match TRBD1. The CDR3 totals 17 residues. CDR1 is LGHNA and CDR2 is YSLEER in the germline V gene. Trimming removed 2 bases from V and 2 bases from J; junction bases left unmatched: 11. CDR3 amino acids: CASSQTLDRELAYEQYF. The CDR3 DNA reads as TGCGCCAGCAGCCAAACCCTGGACAGGGAGCTCGCCTACGAGCAGTACTTC.

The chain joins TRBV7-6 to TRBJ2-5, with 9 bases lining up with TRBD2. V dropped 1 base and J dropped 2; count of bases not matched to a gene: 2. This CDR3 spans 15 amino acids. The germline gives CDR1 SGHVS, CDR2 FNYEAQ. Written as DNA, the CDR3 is TGTGCCAGCAGCTTAGAGGCGGGAGGGCAAGAGACCCAGTACTTC. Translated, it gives CASSLEAGGQETQYF.